The source of this T cell receptor (beta chain) is a study of T cell responses to AZD1222 COVID-19 vaccine (dated by TCRdb to about 2021). Background on the whole study: AZD1222 recipients with second doses at about 4 weeks or about 12 weeks were pooled, because spike-specific TCR depth and breadth did not differ between schedules. A total of around 240 trial participants underwent TCR sequencing, of whom approximately 200 had received two doses of AZD1222 and roughly 26 had received two doses of the MenACWY control vaccine. Trial participants were enrolled into age subgroups of 18-55, 56-69 and 70-plus years, which contained roughly 150, 30 and 60 TCR-sequenced participants, respectively. General conclusions and limits of the study: The vaccine-associated CD4 TCRs covered the entire spike protein, and the dominant responses fell in regions 160-218 and 743-854. Only five to seven AZD1222 recipients were SARS-CoV-2 seropositive at baseline, limiting conclusions about previously exposed vaccinees. The 56-69-year group was small, and its depth increase did not reach significance, likely because of low power. A significant rise in spike-specific TCR breadth and depth was observed after two AZD1222 doses relative to day 0 and relative to MenACWY recipients. Because no day 14 peak-response samples were available, repertoires were characterized only after the peak T cell response. Most participants were white British and females outnumbered males, and the authors suggested that clonal diversity may have been underestimated. Nearly half of unique spike-specific TCRs reportedly recognized epitopes outside regions mutated in the B.1.351 and B.1.1.7 variants.

Trimming takes 7 bases from V and 0 bases from J, and the germline ends sit 13 bases apart. The germline V gene provides CDR1 MGHRA and CDR2 YSYEKL. The CDR3 holds 15 amino acids from the cysteine to the phenylalanine. Only the CDR3 DNA is retained, 45 bases long and in frame from the first base. This specimen's time point label, interpreted: baseline before first vaccination. Vaccinee samples were obtained from the UK trials COV001 and COV002, which included a single-blind randomized controlled phase 2/3 trial of AZD1222 (ChAdOx1 nCoV-19) in healthy adults. Trial participant PBMC samples were collected at day 0 and day 28 after the second dose for TCRbeta chain sequencing. Of note for this clone: The antigen it recognizes is unknown. Nothing much larger sits one base from this clone, and base qualities are not available.

The CDR3 regions of human TCRbeta chains were analyzed by immunosequencing. Turning to the authors' computational methods: Repertoire TCRs were checked for matches against a reference library of SARS-CoV-2-specific TCRs that had been generated using the MIRA antigen-specificity platform. Breadth meant the fraction of unique TCRs that were SARS-CoV-2-associated, whereas depth meant the fraction of total T cells that were SARS-CoV-2-associated. Using the MIRA data, each spike-specific TCR was assigned both to the spike region to which the TCR was reactive and to a CD4 or CD8 class. Log10-transformed breadth and depth values were compared by one-way ANOVA with Sidak's multiple comparisons tests. Not all clones reach the TCRdb copy of this immuneACCESS table, which keeps in-frame sequences only. Checked studies attribute under half of the gap to unresolved V genes and leave the rest unexplained. V and J calls and clone size are those listed in that table; D and trimming were worked out from the DNA. The sample data list approximately 100,000 clones, and about 91% of these were observed just once. Around 6.9% of the sample goes to the ten largest clones.

Specimen: peripheral blood, collected on day 0 of AZD1222 vaccination. This receptor was identified in an adult in good health. The sequence is built from TRBV4-1 and TRBJ1-5; the D gene is not confidently resolved. The CDR3 here reads CASKWSTDSNQPQHF. The nucleotide sequence is TGCGCCAGCAAGTGGAGCACCGATAGCAATCAGCCCCAGCATTTT.